Included here is one T cell receptor (beta chain) sequence, with context. What it binds is not known. Cells were stimulated with overlapping HIV-1 Gag 15-mer peptides. CD4+ T cells upregulating both CD40 ligand and CD69 were sorted as responding cells. CDR1 and CDR2 (germline): MNHEY, SVGAGI. The CDR3 totals 14 residues. Trimming pared 8 bases from V and 6 bases from J, leaving 16 bases between. The sample belongs to a study of persistence of HIV-infected CD4 T cells. Overall study context: Multiple blood draws of up to about 200 mL, except two donors with single leukapheresis.

Findings and caveats of the study: TCR oligoclonality correlated with proviral oligoclonality in the same sorted populations.

Sequencing used immunoSEQ version 4 in survey mode. Each sample used up to 1 ug genomic DNA diluted to 10 ng/uL. Clones were read by immunoSEQ multiplex PCR, and TCRdb kept only the in-frame ones, dropping some. The profile shows fewer than 40,000 clones, approximately 70% of them singletons. V gene TRBV6-5 combines with J gene TRBJ2-2; no definite D call. Sequencing was performed on CD4+ T cells sorted from PBMCs after roughly 19-hour stimulation, taken from a patient who received antiretroviral therapy. The clonotype originates from an adult man with HIV who was CMV-seropositive. This CDR3 is CASHRNGKAGELFF. The DNA of the CDR3 is TGTGCCAGCCATAGGAATGGGAAGGCCGGGGAGCTGTTTTTT.